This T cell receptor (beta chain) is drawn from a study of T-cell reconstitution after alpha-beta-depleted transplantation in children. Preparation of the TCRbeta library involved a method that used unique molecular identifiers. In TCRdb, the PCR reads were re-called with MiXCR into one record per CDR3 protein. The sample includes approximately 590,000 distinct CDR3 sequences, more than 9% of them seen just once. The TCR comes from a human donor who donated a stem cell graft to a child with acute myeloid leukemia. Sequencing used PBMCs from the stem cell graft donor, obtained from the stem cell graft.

The CDR3 loop reads CASSQSGSGTDTQYF. In DNA form, the CDR3 reads TGTGCCAGCAGCCAGAGCGGGAGCGGCACAGATACGCAGTATTTT. V usage is TRBV7-6 and J usage is TRBJ2-3; 8 bases fit TRBD2. The CDR3 loop spans 15 amino acids. CDR1 is SGHVS, CDR2 FNYEAQ, per germline. V lost 5 bases, J lost 1 base, and 5 bases stayed unmatched.